These 28 T cell receptor beta chains share one sample of origin, sequenced in a study of shared clonotypes between healthy human individuals. Clones were read by immunoSEQ multiplex PCR, and TCRdb kept only the in-frame ones, dropping some. The table has 2 million to 2.5 million clones, 80% to 95% seen once. What was sequenced was naive CD4+ T cells from PBMCs. Subset specified: CD45RA+ positively selected. These receptors came from a man between 18 and 29 years old in good health. Some clones in this sample may be carry-over from other donors' samples.

The chain has TRBV28 and TRBJ2-3, with D perhaps TRBD1 (6 bases). Germline values: CDR1 MDHEN, CDR2 SYDVKM. CDR3 length equals 13 residues. Trimming shortened V by 7 bases and J by 1 base, and 9 bases separated the two germline ends. For the CDR3, the DNA is TGTGCCAGCATTTCAGGGGGCACAGATACGCAGTATTTT. Amino acids: CASISGGTDTQYF.

The rearrangement links TRBV6-6 to TRBJ2-7, with 7 bases aligning to TRBD2. After removal of 6 bases from V and 5 bases from J, the junction contained 13 bases not matched to a gene. From germline, CDR1 is MNHNY and CDR2 SVGAGI (reference sequence). This CDR3 has 15 residues. CDR3 coding DNA: TGTGCCAGCAGGCGCCGGGAAAATCTAGCGGACGAGCAGTACTTC. Translation gives CASRRRENLADEQYF.

In regard to this clone: Other DNA sequences in the sample encode the same CDR3. The CDR3 sequence is CASSRGAYEQYF. The CDR3 coding sequence is TGCGCCAGCAGTCGGGGGGCTTACGAGCAGTACTTC. The rearrangement joins TRBV5-1 to TRBJ2-7; D perhaps matches TRBD2 (7 bases). Trimming stripped 5 bases from V and 4 bases from J, with 10 bases between. This CDR3 region has 12 residues. Germline V gene lookup returns CDR1 SGHRS and CDR2 YFSETQ.

The V gene is TRBV10-3, the J gene TRBJ2-7; 7 nucleotides agree with TRBD2. The V and J ends lost 4 bases and 6 bases, in that order; junction bases with no gene match: 12. Germline CDR1 ENHRY, CDR2 SYGVKD. The CDR3 runs to 15 residues. The CDR3 region has the DNA TGTGCCATCAGTGTCGTACGTCGCGGGAGTGGCGAGCAGTACTTC. Its protein product is CAISVVRRGSGEQYF.

This chain joins TRBV7-2 and TRBJ1-1; the D gene is possibly TRBD1 (5 bases). Trimming cost V 1 base and J 7 bases, with 10 bases left between them. The CDR3 spans 13 residues. The germline V gene encodes CDR1 SGHTA and CDR2 FQGNSA. CDR3 residues: CASSLGPGNEAFF. As DNA, the CDR3 is TGTGCCAGCAGCTTAGGGCCAGGGAATGAAGCTTTCTTT. Complete variable domain (other parts from reference TRBV7-2 and TRBJ1-1): GAGVSQSPSNKVTEKGKDVELRCDPISGHTALYWYRQSLGQGLEFLIYFQGNSAPDKSGLPSDRFSAERTGGSVSTLTIQRTQQEDSAVYLCASSLGPGNEAFFGQGTRLTVV.

V gene TRBV29-1 combines with J gene TRBJ2-2, with D uncertain. There are 16 residues in the CDR3. Germline values: CDR1 SQVTM, CDR2 ANQGSEA. V was trimmed by 4 bases and J by 6 bases, leaving 21 bases between them. This CDR3 is CSVASTEIPPAGELFF. The CDR3 DNA reads as TGCAGCGTTGCTTCGACGGAGATTCCTCCGGCCGGGGAGCTGTTTTTT.

The rearrangement joins TRBV7-9 to TRBJ1-1; a possible D gene is TRBD1 (6 bases). The CDR3 runs to 14 residues. V gave up 7 bases and J gave up 4 bases, with 16 bases separating them. The germline CDR1 and CDR2 sequences are SEHNR and FQNEAQ (reference sequence). The CDR3 spells CASTKLSQGTEAFF. DNA of the CDR3: TGTGCCAGCACCAAATTATCACAGGGCACTGAAGCTTTCTTT.

On this clone itself: Other nucleotide sequences in the sample specify the same CDR3. The rearrangement joins TRBV28 to TRBJ1-4; D gene ambiguous. This CDR3 is 13 amino acids long. The V end lost 3 bases, the J end lost 7 bases, and 9 bases lay between the germline ends. The germline V gene has CDR1 MDHEN and CDR2 SYDVKM. CDR3 in DNA: TGTGCCAGCAGTTTGCGAACCAGTGAAAAACTGTTTTTT. It is translated as CASSLRTSEKLFF.

The chain has TRBV7-2 and TRBJ2-7, with 12 bases matching TRBD1. J was trimmed by 6 bases and V by 5 bases; bases with no gene match: 5. Germline V gene lookup returns CDR1 SGHTA and CDR2 FQGNSA. The CDR3 loop spans 14 amino acids. CDR3 amino acids: CASSLGQGASEQYF. The DNA of the CDR3 is TGTGCCAGCAGCCTGGGACAGGGGGCCTCCGAGCAGTACTTC. The variable domain in full, completed from reference TRBV7-2 and TRBJ2-7, reads GAGVSQSPSNKVTEKGKDVELRCDPISGHTALYWYRQSLGQGLEFLIYFQGNSAPDKSGLPSDRFSAERTGGSVSTLTIQRTQQEDSAVYLCASSLGQGASEQYFGPGTRLTVT.

The rearrangement joins TRBV7-7 to TRBJ2-5; D possibly corresponds to TRBD1 (5 bases). V lost 5 bases and J lost 1, with 11 bases in between. From germline, CDR1 is SSHAT and CDR2 FNYEAQ (reference sequence). The length of the CDR3 is 14 residues. The CDR3, as DNA: TGTGCCAGCAGCCCCGACAGAGCCCAAGAGACCCAGTACTTC. This gives the protein CASSPDRAQETQYF.

In the case of this clone: This sample includes further DNA sequences coding for the same CDR3. The rearrangement joins TRBV27 to TRBJ2-7; possibly TRBD2 for D (5 bases). CDR3 length: 14 amino acids. V lost 5 bases, J lost 3 bases, and 14 bases lay in between. The germline V gene has CDR1 MNHEY and CDR2 SMNVEV (reference sequence). The DNA for the CDR3 is TGTGCCAGCAGTCCGCTCGGTGGAGGCTACGAGCAGTACTTC. Amino acids: CASSPLGGGYEQYF.

The chain joins TRBV28 to TRBJ2-4; D is possibly TRBD1 (6 bases). Germline CDR1 and CDR2: MDHEN and SYDVKM. The CDR3 totals 14 residues. V was shortened by 10 bases and J by 0 bases, with 13 bases between the two germline ends. CDR3 in DNA: TGTGCCACAACAGGGCCACCAGCCAAAAACATTCAGTACTTC. Protein: CATTGPPAKNIQYF.

V and J are TRBV2 and TRBJ1-4, with D hard to call. The CDR3 runs to 15 residues. Looked up from germline, CDR1 is SNHLY and CDR2 is FYNNEI. Between the trimmed V and J ends, which lost 4 bases and 0 bases, there was a span of 9 bases. The chain's CDR3 is CASSGAGSTNEKLFF. For the CDR3, the DNA is TGTGCCAGCAGTGGGGCAGGATCAACTAATGAAAAACTGTTTTTT. The whole variable domain, filled in from reference TRBV2 and TRBJ1-4, reads EPEVTQTPSHQVTQMGQEVILRCVPISNHLYFYWYRQILGQKVEFLVSFYNNEISEKSEIFDDQFSVERPDGSNFTLKIRSTKLEDSAMYFCASSGAGSTNEKLFFGSGTQLSVL.

This chain links TRBV5-4 with TRBJ1-1; perhaps TRBD1 as D (5 bases). Trimming cost V 6 bases and J 3 bases, with 15 bases left between them. The CDR3 has 14 amino acids. Germline V gene lookup returns CDR1 SGHNT and CDR2 YYREEE (reference sequence). CDR3 bases: TGTGCCAGCACCCTGTCGCTCAGGGACACTGAAGCTTTCTTT. It specifies CASTLSLRDTEAFF.

This rearrangement joins TRBV15 to TRBJ1-1; D possibly corresponds to TRBD1 (6 bases). CDR3 length equals 15 residues. Trimming shortened V by 9 bases and J by 6 bases, and 23 bases separated the two germline ends. The V gene's germline CDR1 is LNHNV and CDR2 YYDKDF (reference sequence). As DNA, the CDR3 is TGTGCCACAAGAACAGGGCGGGGAACGTACGCTGAAGCTTTCTTT. It is translated as CATRTGRGTYAEAFF. The full variable domain, its missing parts supplied by reference TRBV15 and TRBJ1-1, is DAMVIQNPRYQVTQFGKPVTLSCSQTLNHNVMYWYQQKSSQAPKLLFHYYDKDFNNEADTPDNFQSRRPNTSFCFLDIRSPGLGDTAMYLCATRTGRGTYAEAFFGQGTRLTVV.

This clone occurred once. V gene TRBV2 combines with J gene TRBJ2-1; TRBD2 matches at 7 bases. V was pared by 2 bases and J by 0 bases, with 4 bases of the junction left unmatched. CDR1 and CDR2 (germline): SNHLY, FYNNEI. CDR3 size: 16 residues. The CDR3 protein is CASSEQGGYSYNEQFF. The CDR3 DNA sequence: TGTGCCAGCAGTGAACAGGGAGGGTACTCCTACAATGAGCAGTTCTTC. Together with reference TRBV2 and TRBJ2-1, the CDR3 gives the full variable domain: EPEVTQTPSHQVTQMGQEVILRCVPISNHLYFYWYRQILGQKVEFLVSFYNNEISEKSEIFDDQFSVERPDGSNFTLKIRSTKLEDSAMYFCASSEQGGYSYNEQFFGPGTRLTVL.

The V and J genes are TRBV28 and TRBJ2-2, with 7 bases identical to TRBD1. The CDR3 loop spans 16 amino acids. The V and J ends lost 3 bases and 2 bases, in that order; junction bases with no gene match: 6. Germline V gene sequence: CDR1 MDHEN, CDR2 SYDVKM. This chain's CDR3 is CASSLWQGVNTGELFF. The CDR3 DNA follows: TGTGCCAGCAGTTTGTGGCAGGGGGTAAACACCGGGGAGCTGTTTTTT.

The V and J genes are TRBV2 and TRBJ2-3, with D uncertain. Germline V gene sequence: CDR1 SNHLY, CDR2 FYNNEI. Trimming shortened V by 6 bases and J by 2 bases, and 15 bases separated the two germline ends. The CDR3 loop spans 15 amino acids. CDR3 residues: CASSLAGPPTDTQYF. CDR3 sequence (DNA): TGTGCCAGCAGCCTGGCCGGCCCCCCCACAGATACGCAGTATTTT.

The J gene is TRBJ1-1, the V gene TRBV7-9; D may be TRBD1 (5 bases). Germline lookup yields CDR1 SEHNR and CDR2 FQNEAQ (reference sequence). The CDR3 runs 16 residues. V was shortened by 3 bases and J by 1 base, with 15 bases between the two germline ends. CDR3 region: CASSFLGAGGNTEAFF. CDR3 nucleotide sequence: TGTGCCAGCAGCTTTCTTGGGGCGGGCGGGAACACTGAAGCTTTCTTT.

The V call is TRBV7-2, the J call TRBJ1-4; D is unclear. Trimming stripped 4 bases from V and 3 bases from J, with 12 bases between. The CDR3 contains 15 residues. Germline values: CDR1 SGHTA, CDR2 FQGNSA. This CDR3 is CASSSPRSANEKLFF. The CDR3 nucleotides are TGTGCCAGCAGCTCCCCTCGGAGCGCTAATGAAAAACTGTTTTTT. Full variable domain (remainder filled in from reference TRBV7-2 and TRBJ1-4): GAGVSQSPSNKVTEKGKDVELRCDPISGHTALYWYRQSLGQGLEFLIYFQGNSAPDKSGLPSDRFSAERTGGSVSTLTIQRTQQEDSAVYLCASSSPRSANEKLFFGSGTQLSVL.

This sequence joins TRBV2 and TRBJ1-5; TRBD1 might be the D (6 bases). The ends were cut back, 7 bases at V and 7 bases at J, with 17 bases in the middle. CDR1 and CDR2 (germline): SNHLY, FYNNEI. This CDR3 comprises 14 residues. The CDR3 region has the DNA TGTGCCAGCACCCGAGGGGGGGTTTGGCAGCCCCAGCATTTT. Protein product: CASTRGGVWQPQHF.

The chain carries TRBV4-1 and TRBJ1-2, with 7 bases identical to TRBD1. The CDR3 consists of 15 residues. Germline lookup yields CDR1 MGHRA and CDR2 YSYEKL. V gave up 3 bases and J gave up 1 base; unmatched junction bases: 5. CDR3 sequence: CASSQEGAVNYGYTF. CDR3 in DNA: TGCGCCAGCAGCCAGGAGGGGGCGGTTAACTATGGCTACACCTTC.

Note on this clone: In the same sample, other DNA sequences code for this CDR3. The chain joins TRBV7-2 to TRBJ2-5; D not certain. V was clipped by 1 base and J by 5 bases, with 8 bases between them. CDR1 and CDR2 from the germline V gene are SGHTA and FQGNSA. The CDR3 contains 13 residues. Here the CDR3 DNA reads TGTGCCAGCAGCTTAGATCCCGGCGAGACCCAGTACTTC. Its protein product is CASSLDPGETQYF.

The rearrangement joins TRBV10-3 to TRBJ2-4, with a tentative D call TRBD1 (7 bases). The CDR3 spans 14 residues. Germline V gives CDR1 ENHRY, CDR2 SYGVKD. Deletions cut 5 bases from V and 15 bases from J, with 23 bases between. The chain's CDR3 is CAISPQDRTGGVYF. The CDR3 DNA reads as TGTGCCATCAGTCCACAGGACAGGACCGGAGGGGTGTACTTC.

The gene calls are TRBV5-8 and TRBJ2-1; 10 bases fit TRBD2. This CDR3 comprises 15 residues. CDR1 and CDR2 from the germline V gene are SGHTS and YDEGEE. V gave up 0 bases and J gave up 7 bases; unmatched junction bases: 4. The chain's CDR3 is CASSLGLAGSNEQFF. CDR3 DNA: TGTGCCAGCAGCTTGGGACTAGCGGGTTCAAATGAGCAGTTCTTC.

As concerns this clone: At the DNA level, this CDR3 is encoded by other sequences in the same sample as well. The rearrangement uses TRBV6-5 and TRBJ2-1; D not resolved. V was pared by 6 bases and J by 7 bases, with 7 bases between. This CDR3 has 11 residues. CDR1 and CDR2 from the germline V gene are MNHEY and SVGAGI. The CDR3 is CASSERNEQFF. DNA of the CDR3: TGTGCCAGCAGCGAGAGAAATGAGCAGTTCTTC.

This clone has a handful of counts. V usage is TRBV25-1 and J usage is TRBJ1-1; no clear D gene. Trimming stripped 3 bases from V and 7 bases from J, with 9 bases between. The germline V gene has CDR1 MGHDK and CDR2 SYGVNS. The CDR3 has 12 residues. As DNA, the CDR3 is TGTGCCAGCAGTGACCAATACAGTGAAGCTTTCTTT. Translating it yields CASSDQYSEAFF.

This clone appeared a single time. V is TRBV29-1 and J is TRBJ2-1; D may match TRBD1 or TRBD2 (6 bases each). Trimming took 2 bases from V and 2 from J, leaving 13 bases between them. CDR1 is SQVTM, CDR2 ANQGSEA, per germline. This CDR3 contains 15 residues. The CDR3 DNA reads TGCAGCGTTGAAAGGTCGGGGGCCCCCTACAATGAGCAGTTCTTC. Amino acids: CSVERSGAPYNEQFF.